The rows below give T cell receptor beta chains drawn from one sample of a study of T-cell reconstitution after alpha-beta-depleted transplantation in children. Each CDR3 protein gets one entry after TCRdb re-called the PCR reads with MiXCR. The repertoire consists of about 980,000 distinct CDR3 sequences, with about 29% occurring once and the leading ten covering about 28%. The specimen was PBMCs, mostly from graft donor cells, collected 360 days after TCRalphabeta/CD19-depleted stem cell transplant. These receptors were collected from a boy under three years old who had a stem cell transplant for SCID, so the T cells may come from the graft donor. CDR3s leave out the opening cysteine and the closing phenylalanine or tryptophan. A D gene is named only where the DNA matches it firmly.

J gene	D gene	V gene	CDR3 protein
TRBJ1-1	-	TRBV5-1	ASSPRETDRRYTEAF
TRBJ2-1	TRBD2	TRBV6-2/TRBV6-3	ASSPPGTSNAEQF
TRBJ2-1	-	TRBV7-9	ASSRSDSYNEQF
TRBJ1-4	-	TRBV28	ASSLAQATF
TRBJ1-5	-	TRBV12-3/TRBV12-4	ASSLGGSGVQPQH
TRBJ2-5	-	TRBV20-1	SAHGMVDYQETQY
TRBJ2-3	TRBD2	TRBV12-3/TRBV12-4	ASSRTSGGKDTQY
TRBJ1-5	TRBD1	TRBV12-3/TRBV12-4	ASSYYLGTGSYQPQH
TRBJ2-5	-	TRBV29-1	SVEASGETQY
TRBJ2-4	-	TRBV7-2	ASSTPSGQKNIQY
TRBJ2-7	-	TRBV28	ASSLRGRKQY
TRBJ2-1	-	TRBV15	ATSRDSGREQF
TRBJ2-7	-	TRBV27	ATSVGGHEQY
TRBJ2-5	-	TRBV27	ASSAPGTPEY
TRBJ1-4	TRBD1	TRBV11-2	ASSLDRGRSEKLF
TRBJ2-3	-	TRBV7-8	ASSLVLRSGTDTQY
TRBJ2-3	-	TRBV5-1	ASSDNPPDTQY
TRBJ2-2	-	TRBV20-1	SARDLRRGRTGELF
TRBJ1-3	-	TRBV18	ASSPTPPKFSGNTIY
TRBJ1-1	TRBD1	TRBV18	ASSVSGTVNTEAF
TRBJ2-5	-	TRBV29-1	SVVDAIQETQY
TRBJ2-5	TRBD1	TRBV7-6	ASSVQGRETQY
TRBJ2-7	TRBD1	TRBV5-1	ASRIAGGSSYEQY
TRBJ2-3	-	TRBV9	ASSARQTTDTQY
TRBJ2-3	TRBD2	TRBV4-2	ASSQARLAGADTQY
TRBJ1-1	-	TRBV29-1	SVGGERGLMNTEAF
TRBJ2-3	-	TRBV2	ASTRSVDTQY
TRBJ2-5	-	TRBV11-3	ASSLGVDRSQETQY
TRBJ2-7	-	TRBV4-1	ASSQVAEFAGYEQY
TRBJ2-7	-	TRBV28	ASSLALDHSGPGYEQY
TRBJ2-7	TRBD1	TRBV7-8	ASSSDGTGGERPYEQY
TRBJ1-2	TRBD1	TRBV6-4	ASSPDGRGRNGYT
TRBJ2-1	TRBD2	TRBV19	ASSRGGPEIYNEQF